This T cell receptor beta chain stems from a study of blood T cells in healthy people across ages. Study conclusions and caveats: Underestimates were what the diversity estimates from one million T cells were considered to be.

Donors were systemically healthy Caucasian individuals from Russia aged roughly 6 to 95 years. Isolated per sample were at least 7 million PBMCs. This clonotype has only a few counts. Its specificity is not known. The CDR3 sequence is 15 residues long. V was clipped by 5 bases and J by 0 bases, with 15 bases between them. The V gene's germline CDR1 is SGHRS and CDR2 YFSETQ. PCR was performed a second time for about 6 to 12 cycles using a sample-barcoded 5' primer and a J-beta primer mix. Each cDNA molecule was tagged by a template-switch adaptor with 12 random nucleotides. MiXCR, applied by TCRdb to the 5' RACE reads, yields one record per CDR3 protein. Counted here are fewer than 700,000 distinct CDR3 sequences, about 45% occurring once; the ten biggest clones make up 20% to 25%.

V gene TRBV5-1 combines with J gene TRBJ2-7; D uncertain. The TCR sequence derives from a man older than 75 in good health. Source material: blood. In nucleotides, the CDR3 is TGCGCCAGCAGTCCGCCGACCGATTCCTCCTACGAGCAGTACTTC. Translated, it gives CASSPPTDSSYEQYF.